This section outlines one T cell receptor (beta chain) sequence together with its context. The record originates from a study of T cells after yellow fever vaccination. The germline V gene encodes CDR1 MNHEY and CDR2 SVGEGT. The CDR3 contains 14 residues. Trimming removed 8 bases from V and 8 bases from J, with 19 bases in between. One entry per CDR3 protein, called by TCRdb with MiXCR from the 5' RACE reads. The data contain around 340,000 distinct CDR3 sequences, 7.5% to 9% of them singletons. This receptor was taken from a young man who received the YFV17D yellow fever vaccine. The chain is built from TRBV6-2 or TRBV6-3 and TRBJ2-1, with D possibly matching TRBD2 (5 bases). Sequenced material: PBMCs, taken on the day of the first yellow fever vaccination. The CDR3 is CASRKSASGDEQFF. CDR3 nucleotides: TGTGCCAGCCGAAAAAGTGCCAGCGGCGATGAGCAGTTCTTC.